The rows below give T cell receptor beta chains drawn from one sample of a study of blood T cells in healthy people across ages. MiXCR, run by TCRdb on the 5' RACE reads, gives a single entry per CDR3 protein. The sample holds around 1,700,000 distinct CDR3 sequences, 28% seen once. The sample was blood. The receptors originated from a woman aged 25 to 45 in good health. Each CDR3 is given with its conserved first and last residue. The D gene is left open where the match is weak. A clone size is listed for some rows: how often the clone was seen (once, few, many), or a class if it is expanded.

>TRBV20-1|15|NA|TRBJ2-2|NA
TGCAGTGCTAGGCCCGGGGGGACAGACACCGGGGAGCTGTTTTTT
CSARPGGTDTGELFF
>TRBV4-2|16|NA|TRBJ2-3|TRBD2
TGTGCCAGCAGCCCGGGGACTAGCGGGGGGCGAGATACGCAGTATTTT
CASSPGTSGGRDTQYF
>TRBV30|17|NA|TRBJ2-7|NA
TGTGCCTGGAGCCCATTCAGCGGAAGGGTCTCCTCCTACGAGCAGTACTTC
CAWSPFSGRVSSYEQYF
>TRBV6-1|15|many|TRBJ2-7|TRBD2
TGTGCCAGCAGGCAAGGGACTAGCAAGGCCTACGAGCAGTACTTC
CASRQGTSKAYEQYF
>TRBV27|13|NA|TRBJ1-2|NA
TGTGCCAGCAGTTTGGGAGGGCGGAATGGCTACACCTTC
CASSLGGRNGYTF
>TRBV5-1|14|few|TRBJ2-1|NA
TGCGCCAGCAGCTTGGCCGGACCCTTGGATGAGCAGTTCTTC
CASSLAGPLDEQFF
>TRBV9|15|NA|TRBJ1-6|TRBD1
TGTGCCAGCAGCAAGGACAGGGGAAATAATTCACCCCTCCACTTT
CASSKDRGNNSPLHF
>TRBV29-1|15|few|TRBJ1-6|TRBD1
TGCAGCGTGAAGACAGGGGCCCCCTGGAATTCACCCCTCCACTTT
CSVKTGAPWNSPLHF
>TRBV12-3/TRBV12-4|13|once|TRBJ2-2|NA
TGTGCCAGCAGTTTCTCGGACACCGGGGAGCCGTTTTTT
CASSFSDTGEPFF
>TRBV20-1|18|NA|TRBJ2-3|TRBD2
TGCAGTGCTAGAGATTTTAGCGGGAGGGGTCTCAGCACAGATACGCAGTATTTT
CSARDFSGRGLSTDTQYF
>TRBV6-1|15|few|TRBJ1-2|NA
TGTGCCAGCAGTGAAGCCTCGACAGCTAACTATGGCTACACCTTC
CASSEASTANYGYTF
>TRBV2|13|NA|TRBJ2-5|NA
TGTGCCAGCAGTGCGGACTATAGAGAGACCCAGTACTTC
CASSADYRETQYF
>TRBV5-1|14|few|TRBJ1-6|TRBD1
TGCGCCAGCAGCGTGGACAGGGTGGGTTCACCCCTCCACTTT
CASSVDRVGSPLHF
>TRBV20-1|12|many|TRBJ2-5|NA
TGCAGTGCCGGACGGTCCGGGGAGACCCAGTACTTC
CSAGRSGETQYF
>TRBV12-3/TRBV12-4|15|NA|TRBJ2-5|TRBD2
TGTGCCAGCAGTTTAGCCAGCGGGAGAATAAAGACCCAGTACTTC
CASSLASGRIKTQYF
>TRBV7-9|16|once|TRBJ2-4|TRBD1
TGTGCCAGCAGCTACCAGACAGGGGTAGCCAAAAACATTCAGTACTTC
CASSYQTGVAKNIQYF
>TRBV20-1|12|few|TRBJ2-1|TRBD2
TGCCATCGTCAGCGGGAGTGGAATGAGCAGTTCTTC
CHRQREWNEQFF
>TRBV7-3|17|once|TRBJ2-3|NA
TGTGCCAGCAGCTTGGGGCAGGGAATAACAACCACAGATACGCAGTATTTT
CASSLGQGITTTDTQYF
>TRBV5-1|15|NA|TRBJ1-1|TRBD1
TGCGCCAGCAGCAAGGGGACAGGGACGAACACTGAAGCTTTCTTT
CASSKGTGTNTEAFF
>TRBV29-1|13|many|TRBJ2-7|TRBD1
TGCAGCGTCTCCGGGACAGGAACCTACGAGCAGTACTTC
CSVSGTGTYEQYF
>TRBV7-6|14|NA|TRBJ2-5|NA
TGTGCCAGCGGTAACCGGGCCGCCTACAATGAGCAGTACTTC
CASGNRAAYNEQYF
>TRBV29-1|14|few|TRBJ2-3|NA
TGCAGCGTTGAAGATAAGTTGAACACAGATACGCAGTATTTT
CSVEDKLNTDTQYF
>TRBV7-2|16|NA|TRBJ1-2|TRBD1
TGTGCCAGCACCCTAGCAGGGGGCAGGGGTGGTTATGGCTACACCTTC
CASTLAGGRGGYGYTF
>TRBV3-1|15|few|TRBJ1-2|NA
TGTGCCAGCAGCCTGATGACCCCGCCCGGTAGAGGCTACACCTTC
CASSLMTPPGRGYTF
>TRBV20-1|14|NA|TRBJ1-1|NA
TGCAGTGCTAGGGGGGGTGTGGGCCCCTCTGAAGCTTTCTTT
CSARGGVGPSEAFF
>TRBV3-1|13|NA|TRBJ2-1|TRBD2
TGTGCCAGCCTTACCCGGGGGGGTAATGAGCAGTTCTTC
CASLTRGGNEQFF
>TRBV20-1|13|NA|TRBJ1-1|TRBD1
TGCAGTGCGGAGCCGGGACAGGGCACTGAAGCTTTCTTT
CSAEPGQGTEAFF